What follows is one T cell receptor beta chain and its context. These data come from a study of blood T cells in healthy people across ages. In germline, CDR1 is SGHDT, CDR2 YYEEEE. V was shortened by 4 bases and J by 7 bases, with 17 bases between the two germline ends. The CDR3 consists of 14 residues. For the second PCR, which ran for about 7 to 12 cycles, a sample-barcoded 5' primer and a J-beta primer mix were used. One entry per CDR3 protein results from TCRdb running MiXCR on the 5' RACE reads. The data show some 1.5 million distinct CDR3 sequences, with 28% seen just once and 7.7% held by the top ten.

This receptor was identified in a woman between 25 and 40 years old in good health. Material for sequencing was blood. This rearrangement joins TRBV5-6 to TRBJ1-2; maybe TRBD1 (5 bases). CDR3 bases: TGTGCCAGCAGCGGACGGCAGGGCGGTGGTGGCTACACCTTC. It specifies CASSGRQGGGGYTF. The whole variable domain, filled in from reference TRBV5-6 and TRBJ1-2, reads DAGVTQSPTHLIKTRGQQVTLRCSPKSGHDTVSWYQQALGQGPQFIFQYYEEEERQRGNFPDRFSGHQFPNYSSELNVNALLLGDSALYLCASSGRQGGGGYTFGSGTRLTVV.